The clone carrying this T cell receptor beta chain has just a few counts. Its antigen is undetermined. During colonoscopy, one to two rectal pinch biopsies were collected. These data come from a study of pediatric ulcerative colitis. Study-wide results and limits: In rectum, acute severe colitis had expanded clones and less diversity. Blood-rectal clonal overlap within each person was significantly higher in ulcerative colitis patients than controls. Rectal pinch biopsies may include blood-derived T cells.

This table comes from immunoSEQ multiplex PCR, and its TCRdb copy is limited to in-frame clones, with some not included. The table records tens of thousands of clones, 75% of them present only once. Germline loops: CDR1 SGHVS, CDR2 FNYEAQ. V was pared by 5 bases and J by 10 bases, with 20 bases between. This CDR3 is built from 15 residues. Sequenced material: gut tissue. This clonotype was obtained from a boy between 10 and 17 years old with severe ulcerative colitis. The V call is TRBV7-6, the J call TRBJ2-2; possibly TRBD1 for D (7 bases). The CDR3 here is CASSPRTGGLLELFF. In DNA form, the CDR3 reads TGTGCCAGCAGCCCTAGGACAGGAGGACTATTGGAGCTGTTTTTT.